The 29 T cell receptor beta chains in this list originate from one sample, sequenced in a study of cytomegalovirus exposure and HLA in healthy donors. Both 60 Vbeta primers and 13 Jbeta primers went into the PCR. Profiling relied on immunoSEQ multiplex PCR, and the TCRdb table lists in-frame clones only, not all of them. Of around 100,000 clones detected, approximately 85% appear once; the ten largest clones hold approximately 4%. Source material: PBMCs. These receptors all come from a young man in good health and CMV-seronegative.

V gene TRBV6-1 combines with J gene TRBJ1-1, with TRBD1 identical over 8 bases. Looked up from germline, CDR1 is MNHNS and CDR2 is SASEGT. V shed 7 bases and J 3 bases; nucleotides not matched to a gene: 4. CDR3 length equals 13 residues. The CDR3 sequence is CASTGQGYTEAFF. CDR3 DNA sequence: TGTGCCAGCACTGGACAGGGATACACTGAAGCTTTCTTT.

The chain employs TRBV30 and TRBJ1-1; 10 positions match TRBD1. This CDR3 is built from 14 residues. Germline loops: CDR1 GTSNPN, CDR2 SVGIG (reference sequence). J lost 4 bases, V lost 5 bases, and 7 bases had no gene match. The CDR3 region is CAWSGQGSSTEAFF. CDR3 in DNA: TGTGCCTGGTCGGGACAGGGGTCAAGCACTGAAGCTTTCTTT.

The J gene is TRBJ2-3, the V gene TRBV5-4, with TRBD2 matching 13 bases. CDR3 length equals 19 residues. The V segment lost 1 base and the J segment 9 bases; nucleotides outside the gene matches: 17. Germline V gene data show CDR1 as SGHNT and CDR2 as YYREEE (reference sequence). This CDR3 is CASSLRLAGGWGGPETQYF. The CDR3 nucleotides are TGTGCCAGCAGCTTGCGACTAGCGGGGGGTTGGGGGGGGCCCGAAACGCAGTATTTT.

V usage is TRBV6-5 and J usage is TRBJ2-5, with D possibly matching TRBD1 (6 bases). The end of the DNA fits TRBJ2-7 better, so the J call may be wrong. The CDR3 has 16 residues. Looked up from germline, CDR1 is MNHEY and CDR2 is SVGAGI. The CDR3 nucleotides read TGTGCCAGCAGTTACTCGCAGGGGCGCGTTGTCTACGAGCAGTACTTC. It encodes CASSYSQGRVVYEQYF.

This chain connects TRBV10-3 to TRBJ2-7; D might be TRBD1 (5 bases). Germline CDR1 and CDR2: ENHRY and SYGVKD. The CDR3 length is 14 residues. Trimming left V 6 bases short and J 3 bases short, with 15 bases between. The CDR3 protein is CAISETGLDYEQYF. The CDR3, as DNA: TGTGCCATCAGCGAAACAGGCCTTGACTACGAGCAGTACTTC.

The chain joins TRBV28 to TRBJ1-5; D unresolved. Trimming took off 5 bases at V and 4 bases at J, with 21 bases between the two ends. Looked up from germline, CDR1 is MDHEN and CDR2 is SYDVKM. The CDR3 consists of 17 residues. The CDR3 protein is CASSDAGLRSGNQPQHF. CDR3 nucleotide sequence: TGTGCCAGCAGTGACGCAGGACTTAGGTCCGGTAATCAGCCCCAGCATTTT.

CDR3 loop: CASKEAGDNTGELFF. The DNA for the CDR3 is TGTGCCAGCAAGGAGGCGGGGGATAACACCGGGGAGCTGTTTTTT. J is TRBJ2-2 and V is TRBV6-4, with TRBD2 matching 7 bases. CDR1 is MRHNA and CDR2 is SNTAGT in the germline V gene. With V trimmed by 7 bases and J by 2 bases, 7 bases remained unmatched. The CDR3 contains 15 residues.

This chain links TRBV9 with TRBJ1-4; 9 bases match TRBD1. Per germline, CDR1 SGDLS and CDR2 YYNGEE. Trimming removed 0 bases from V and 5 bases from J; junction bases left unmatched: 8. The CDR3 totals 17 residues. The CDR3 region is CASSVAIGGTGNEKLFF. The CDR3 DNA sequence: TGTGCCAGCAGCGTAGCAATAGGCGGGACAGGGAATGAAAAACTGTTTTTT.

The gene calls are TRBV13 and TRBJ2-3, with D perhaps TRBD2 (7 bases). Germline V gene lookup returns CDR1 PRHDT and CDR2 FYEKMQ (reference sequence). Trimming left V 2 bases short and J 2 bases short, with 11 bases between. CDR3 size: 15 residues. In nucleotides, the CDR3 is TGTGCCAGCAGCTTATTTGCGGGGGCCACAGATACGCAGTATTTT. It translates to CASSLFAGATDTQYF.

The V gene is TRBV27, the J gene TRBJ2-7; a weak D match, TRBD2 (5 bases). V lost 1 base and J lost 1, with 11 bases in between. The V gene's germline CDR1 is MNHEY and CDR2 SMNVEV (reference sequence). The CDR3 totals 15 residues. The CDR3 DNA reads TGTGCCAGCAGTTTATATGGGGAGTTGTCCTACGAGCAGTACTTC. Residues: CASSLYGELSYEQYF.

The chain has TRBV28 and TRBJ2-7; tentatively, D is TRBD2 (5 bases). CDR1 MDHEN and CDR2 SYDVKM come from the germline V gene. The CDR3 runs 11 residues. Trimming removed 4 bases at V and 6 bases at J, with 7 bases between. CDR3 sequence reads: CASSYGVEQYF. As DNA, the CDR3 is TGTGCCAGCAGTTACGGGGTCGAGCAGTACTTC.

The chain is built from TRBV6-1 and TRBJ1-1; 10 bases fit TRBD1. CDR1 and CDR2 (germline): MNHNS, SASEGT. CDR3 length equals 15 residues. Trimming took 6 bases from V and 4 from J; bases not matched to a gene: 8. CDR3 loop: CASSRSGTGATEAFF. DNA of the CDR3: TGTGCCAGCAGCCGAAGCGGGACAGGGGCCACTGAAGCTTTCTTT.

This sequence joins TRBV27 and TRBJ2-3; tentative D call: TRBD1 (6 bases). The CDR3 consists of 15 residues. V was cut by 4 bases and J by 0 bases, with 11 bases left in between. Germline CDR1 reads MNHEY; CDR2 reads SMNVEV (reference sequence). CDR3 amino acids: CASSYPGQSTDTQYF. The CDR3 bases are TGTGCCAGCAGTTACCCCGGACAGAGCACAGATACGCAGTATTTT.

The chain links TRBV4-1 to TRBJ1-1; no firm D call. CDR1 and CDR2 (germline): MGHRA, YSYEKL. The CDR3 covers 14 residues. Trimming cost V 4 bases and J 7 bases, with 16 bases left between them. The CDR3 protein is CASSLVIVYGEAFF. The CDR3 DNA reads TGCGCCAGCAGCCTTGTTATAGTTTATGGTGAAGCTTTCTTT.

The chain carries TRBV15 and TRBJ1-5; D is possibly TRBD1 (5 bases). V was trimmed by 0 bases and J by 0 bases, leaving 12 bases between them. The CDR3 length is 17 residues. The V gene's germline CDR1 is LNHNV and CDR2 YYDKDF (reference sequence). This chain's CDR3 is CATSRDRRGFSNQPQHF. CDR3 nucleotide sequence: TGTGCCACCAGCAGAGATCGTAGGGGTTTTAGCAATCAGCCCCAGCATTTT.

The genes are TRBV9 and TRBJ1-2, with 10 bases aligning to TRBD1. Per the germline V gene, CDR1 is SGDLS and CDR2 is YYNGEE. The CDR3 runs 13 residues. V was clipped by 3 bases and J by 8 bases; unmatched bases: 4. The CDR3, as DNA: TGTGCCAGCAGCGCCGACAGGGGGCTAGGCTACACCTTC. The encoded protein is CASSADRGLGYTF.

The chain combines TRBV7-6 with TRBJ2-7; 8 bases line up with TRBD1. The CDR3 sequence is 16 residues long. V lost 5 bases and J lost 5; bases outside the gene matches: 14. The germline gives CDR1 SGHVS, CDR2 FNYEAQ. Here the CDR3 reads CASSQILRGRGDEQYF. CDR3 sequence (DNA): TGTGCCAGCAGCCAAATCCTCAGGGGGCGCGGCGACGAGCAGTACTTC.

V is TRBV28 and J is TRBJ1-2, with no clear D. This CDR3 is built from 13 residues. The germline gives CDR1 MDHEN, CDR2 SYDVKM. Trimming left V 11 bases short and J 0 bases short, with 13 bases between. The CDR3 spells CAGCGDTNYGYTF. DNA for the CDR3: TGTGCCGGATGCGGGGATACTAACTATGGCTACACCTTC.

This clone occurred a few times. V and J are TRBV19 and TRBJ1-1; TRBD1 might be the D (5 bases). Germline values: CDR1 LNHDA, CDR2 SQIVND (reference sequence). The V end lost 8 bases, the J end lost 3 bases, and 13 bases lay between the germline ends. The CDR3 is 13 amino acids. CDR3 DNA sequence: TGTGCCAGTGTCTCGGGGGGGTACACTGAAGCTTTCTTT. Amino acids: CASVSGGYTEAFF.

This clone showed up just a few times. The rearrangement joins TRBV15 to TRBJ1-5; D remains ambiguous. Germline V gene sequence: CDR1 LNHNV, CDR2 YYDKDF (reference sequence). This CDR3 spans 17 amino acids. The germline V and J ends were trimmed by 0 bases and 5 bases, with 17 bases remaining between them. The CDR3 bases are TGTGCCACCAGCAGAGATGATTTGGGGAGAGAGGATCAGCCCCAGCATTTT. Its protein product is CATSRDDLGREDQPQHF.

The chain employs TRBV30 and TRBJ2-7, with D tentatively TRBD2 (6 bases). CDR3 length equals 12 residues. CDR1 is GTSNPN, CDR2 SVGIG, per germline (reference sequence). V dropped 2 bases and J dropped 7 bases, with 12 bases sitting between them. This chain's CDR3 is CAWSPRSGEQYF. As DNA, the CDR3 is TGTGCCTGGAGTCCAAGAAGCGGGGAGCAGTACTTC.

The chain links TRBV28 to TRBJ1-5; D is possibly TRBD1 (5 bases). Trimming stripped 6 bases from V and 3 bases from J, with 12 bases between. The germline gives CDR1 MDHEN, CDR2 SYDVKM. This CDR3 contains 14 residues. The CDR3 sequence: CASSPRQTNQPQHF. CDR3 bases: TGTGCCAGCAGCCCTAGACAGACCAATCAGCCCCAGCATTTT. Combining the CDR3 with reference TRBV28 and TRBJ1-5 gives the whole variable domain DVKVTQSSRYLVKRTGEKVFLECVQDMDHENMFWYRQDPGLGLRLIYFSYDVKMKEKGDIPEGYSVSREKKERFSLILESASTNQTSMYLCASSPRQTNQPQHFGDGTRLSIL.

The chain is built from TRBV27 and TRBJ2-1; 8 bases are shared with TRBD1. Germline trimming cut 4 bases from V and 4 bases from J; bases unmatched to any gene: 6. CDR3 length: 15 amino acids. The germline V gene encodes CDR1 MNHEY and CDR2 SMNVEV (reference sequence). CDR3 residues: CASSSLGTGYNEQFF. The CDR3 DNA is TGTGCCAGCAGTTCCTTAGGGACAGGTTACAATGAGCAGTTCTTC.

The chain is built from TRBV19 and TRBJ2-3, with a weak D call TRBD2 (6 bases). Germline loops: CDR1 LNHDA, CDR2 SQIVND (reference sequence). Trimming removed 5 bases at V and 3 bases at J, with 15 bases between. This CDR3 contains 15 residues. CDR3 sequence: CASSPGLSVTDTQYF. CDR3 nucleotides: TGTGCCAGTAGTCCGGGACTTAGCGTGACAGATACGCAGTATTTT.

The CDR3 spells CASSQEGLPAWGEQYF. CDR3 nucleotides: TGCGCCAGCAGCCAGGAAGGACTGCCCGCATGGGGCGAGCAGTACTTC. V gene TRBV4-1 combines with J gene TRBJ2-7; perhaps TRBD2 as D (5 bases). CDR1 and CDR2 (germline): MGHRA, YSYEKL. V gave up 3 bases and J gave up 6 bases, with 21 bases separating them. This CDR3 is 16 amino acids long.

The V call is TRBV9, the J call TRBJ2-7; tentatively, D is TRBD2 (5 bases). Germline values: CDR1 SGDLS, CDR2 YYNGEE. This CDR3 comprises 14 residues. Trimming shortened V by 2 bases and J by 1 base, and 10 bases separated the two germline ends. The CDR3 spells CASSVARESYEQYF. The CDR3 DNA follows: TGTGCCAGCAGCGTCGCCCGGGAATCCTACGAGCAGTACTTC.

This clone was seen a few times. The rearrangement joins TRBV7-9 to TRBJ1-5, with TRBD1 matching over 7 bases. CDR1 and CDR2 from the germline V gene are SEHNR and FQNEAQ (reference sequence). The CDR3 is made up of 15 amino acids. With V trimmed by 4 bases and J by 0 bases, 3 bases remained unmatched. The CDR3 here is CASSSTGNSNQPQHF. The CDR3 coding sequence is TGTGCCAGCAGCTCGACAGGGAATAGCAATCAGCCCCAGCATTTT.

The rearrangement joins TRBV4-1 to TRBJ2-2; D might be TRBD2 (6 bases). Deletions cut 5 bases from V and 3 bases from J, with 19 bases between. The CDR3 extends over 17 amino acids. The V gene's germline CDR1 is MGHRA and CDR2 YSYEKL. This CDR3 is CASSTRVRGRDTGELFF. CDR3 sequence (DNA): TGCGCCAGCAGCACCCGGGTGCGGGGTAGGGACACCGGGGAGCTGTTTTTT.

For the CDR3, the DNA is TGTGCCAGCGTCTCGGGGGGGCCCTCCTACGAGCAGTACTTC. Protein product: CASVSGGPSYEQYF. The rearrangement uses TRBV2 and TRBJ2-7, with 8 bases lining up with TRBD2. There are 14 residues in the CDR3. Losses at the gene ends were 8 bases for V and 0 bases for J; bases not matched to a gene: 6. Germline V gene sequence: CDR1 SNHLY, CDR2 FYNNEI.